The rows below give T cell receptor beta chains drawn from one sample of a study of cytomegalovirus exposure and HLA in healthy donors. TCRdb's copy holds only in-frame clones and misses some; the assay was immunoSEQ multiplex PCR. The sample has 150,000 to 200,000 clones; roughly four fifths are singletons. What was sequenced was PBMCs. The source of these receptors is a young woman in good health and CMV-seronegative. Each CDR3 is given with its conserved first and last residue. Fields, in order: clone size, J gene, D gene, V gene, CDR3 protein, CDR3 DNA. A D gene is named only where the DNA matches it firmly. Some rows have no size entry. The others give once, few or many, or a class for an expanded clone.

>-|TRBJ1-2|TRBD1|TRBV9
CASSGRSRGQGRKDGYGYTF
TGTGCCAGCAGCGGAAGATCTCGGGGACAGGGAAGGAAAGATGGCTATGGCTACACCTTC
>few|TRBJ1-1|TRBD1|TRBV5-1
CASSWSTGGGTEAFF
TGCGCCAGCAGCTGGTCGACAGGGGGAGGGACTGAAGCTTTCTTT
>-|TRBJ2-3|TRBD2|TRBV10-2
CASRALAGVVTDTQYF
TGCGCCAGCAGGGCACTAGCGGGAGTGGTAACAGATACGCAGTATTTT
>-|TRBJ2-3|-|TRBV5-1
CASSLDPGRDTQYF
TGCGCCAGCAGCTTGGATCCGGGGAGGGATACGCAGTATTTT
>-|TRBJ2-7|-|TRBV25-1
CASGTGGTYEQYF
TGTGCCAGTGGAACTGGAGGGACCTACGAGCAGTACTTC
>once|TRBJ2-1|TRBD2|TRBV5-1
CASSSRLAGLYNEQFF
TGCGCCAGCAGCTCCAGACTAGCGGGTCTCTACAATGAGCAGTTCTTC
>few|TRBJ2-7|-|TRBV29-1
CSVALRGSYEQYF
TGCAGCGTTGCTCTCAGGGGCAGCTACGAGCAGTACTTC
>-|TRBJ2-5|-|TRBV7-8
CASSPRLGGETQYF
TGTGCCAGCAGCCCGCGTCTCGGCGGAGAGACCCAGTACTTC
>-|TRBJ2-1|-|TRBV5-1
CASSLDLAASYNEQFF
TGCGCCAGCAGCTTGGACTTAGCGGCCTCCTACAATGAGCAGTTCTTC
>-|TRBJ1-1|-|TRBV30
CAWRGGTEAFF
TGTGCCTGGAGAGGCGGGACCGAAGCTTTCTTT
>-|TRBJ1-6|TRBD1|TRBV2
CASSDGTGYFLTSPLHF
TGTGCCAGCAGTGACGGGACAGGGTATTTCTTGACATCACCCCTCCACTTT
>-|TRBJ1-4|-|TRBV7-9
CASSLAMSGTEKLFF
TGTGCCAGCAGCTTAGCGATGAGCGGGACGGAAAAACTGTTTTTT
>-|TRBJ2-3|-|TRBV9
CASSVEQRGTDTQYF
TGTGCCAGCAGCGTAGAGCAGAGGGGCACAGATACGCAGTATTTT
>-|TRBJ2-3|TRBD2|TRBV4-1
CASSQDGGGADTQYF
TGCGCCAGCAGCCAAGACGGCGGGGGGGCTGATACGCAGTATTTT
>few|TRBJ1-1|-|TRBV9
CASSPSVDTEAFF
TGTGCCAGCAGCCCATCGGTGGACACTGAAGCTTTCTTT
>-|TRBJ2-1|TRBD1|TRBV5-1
CASSFWQGAGNEQFF
TGCGCCAGCAGCTTCTGGCAGGGGGCCGGCAATGAGCAGTTCTTC
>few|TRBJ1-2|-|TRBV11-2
CASRSALTDYIGYTF
TGTGCCAGCAGGTCGGCTTTAACAGACTACATTGGCTACACCTTC
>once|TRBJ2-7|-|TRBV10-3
CAISESGGDFEQYF
TGTGCCATCAGTGAGTCAGGGGGTGACTTCGAGCAGTACTTC
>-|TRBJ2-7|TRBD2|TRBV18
CASSPREREQYF
TGTGCCAGCTCACCGCGGGAGAGGGAGCAGTACTTC
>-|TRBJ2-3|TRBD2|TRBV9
CASSAGTSGSTDTQYF
TGTGCCAGCAGCGCCGGGACTAGCGGGAGTACAGATACGCAGTATTTT
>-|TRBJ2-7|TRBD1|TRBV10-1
CASARDRGLEQYF
TGCGCCAGCGCCCGGGACAGGGGGCTGGAGCAGTACTTC
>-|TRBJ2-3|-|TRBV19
CASSIRGSDTQYF
TGTGCCAGTAGTATAAGGGGCTCAGATACGCAGTATTTT
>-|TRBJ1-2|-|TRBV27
CASSLSYSNYGYTF
TGTGCCAGCAGTTTATCGTACTCAAACTATGGCTACACCTTC
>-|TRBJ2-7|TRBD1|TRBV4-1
CASSQELGQAYEQYF
TGCGCCAGCAGCCAAGAGCTGGGACAGGCCTACGAGCAGTACTTC
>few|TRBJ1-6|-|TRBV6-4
CASSELGRGNSPLHF
TGTGCCAGCAGTGAACTAGGCCGGGGGAATTCACCCCTCCACTTT
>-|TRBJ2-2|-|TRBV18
CASSPRYETGELFF
TGTGCCAGCTCACCACGATATGAGACCGGGGAGCTGTTTTTT
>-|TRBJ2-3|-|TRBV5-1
CASSLDGGGAPTQYF
TGCGCCAGCAGCTTGGATGGTGGGGGGGCCCCGACGCAGTATTTT
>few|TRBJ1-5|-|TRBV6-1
CASSESGSSNQPQHF
TGTGCCAGCAGTGAATCGGGGTCGTCGAATCAGCCCCAGCATTTT
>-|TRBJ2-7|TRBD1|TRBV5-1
CASSLGRTGGLEQYF
TGCGCCAGCAGCTTGGGTCGGACAGGGGGATTGGAGCAGTACTTC
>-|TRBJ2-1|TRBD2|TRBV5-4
CASSPRASGGGEQFF
TGTGCCAGCAGCCCGAGGGCTAGCGGGGGGGGTGAGCAGTTCTTC
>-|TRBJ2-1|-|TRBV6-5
CASTQDSRGEQFF
TGTGCCAGCACCCAGGACAGCCGCGGTGAGCAGTTCTTC
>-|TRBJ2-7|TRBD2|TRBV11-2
CASSLGDPRLAGDEQYF
TGTGCCAGCAGCTTAGGGGACCCCCGACTAGCGGGAGACGAGCAGTACTTC
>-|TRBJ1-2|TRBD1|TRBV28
CASSSGQGIQGYTF
TGTGCCAGCAGTTCGGGACAGGGGATTCAAGGCTACACCTTC